The next 3 T cell receptor beta chains were all read from a single sample in a study of control samples from healthy donors and cancer patients. Assay: immunoSEQ multiplex PCR; the TCRdb copy retains only in-frame clones and omits some. Of about 94,000 clones in the sample, approximately 86% are singletons; the top ten hold roughly 1.3%. Sequencing input: blood. Receptors originate from a woman aged 45-60 years in good health.

A few counts support this clone. The rearrangement links TRBV6-5 to TRBJ1-1; D is possibly TRBD1 (5 bases). V lost 7 bases and J lost 1, with 10 bases in between. CDR3 length: 13 residues. From germline, CDR1 is MNHEY and CDR2 SVGAGI. CDR3 residues: CASNRGWNTEAFF. For the CDR3, the DNA is TGTGCCAGCAATCGGGGGTGGAACACTGAAGCTTTCTTT.

This chain links TRBV20-1 with TRBJ1-1; TRBD1 matches at 10 bases. Germline trimming cut 3 bases from V and 5 bases from J; bases unmatched to any gene: 15. Germline V gene lookup returns CDR1 DFQATT and CDR2 SNEGSKA (reference sequence). This CDR3 is built from 17 residues. The CDR3 spells CSASSDGTGAAGTEAFF. DNA for the CDR3: TGCAGTGCTAGTAGCGACGGGACAGGGGCCGCGGGGACTGAAGCTTTCTTT.

The V call is TRBV21-1, the J call TRBJ1-3; the D call TRBD1 from the table was never checked on the DNA. TRBV21-1 is a pseudogene. This CDR3 comprises 14 residues. CDR3 sequence reads: CASSKRRQGNTIYF. The CDR3 DNA sequence: TGTGCCAGCAGCAAAAGACGGCAGGGTAACACCATATATTTT.